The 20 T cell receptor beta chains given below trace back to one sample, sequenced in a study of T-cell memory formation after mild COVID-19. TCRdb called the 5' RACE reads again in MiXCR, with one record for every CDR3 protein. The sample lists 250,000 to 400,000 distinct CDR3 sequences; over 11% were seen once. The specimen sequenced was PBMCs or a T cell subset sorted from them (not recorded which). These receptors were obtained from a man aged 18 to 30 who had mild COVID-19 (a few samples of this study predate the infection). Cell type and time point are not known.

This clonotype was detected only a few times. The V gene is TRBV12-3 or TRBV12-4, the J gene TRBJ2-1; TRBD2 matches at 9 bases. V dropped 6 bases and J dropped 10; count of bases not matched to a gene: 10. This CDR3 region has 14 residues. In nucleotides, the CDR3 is TGTGCCAGCAGAAGGGGACTAGCCTCCAGGGAGCAGTTCTTC. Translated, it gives CASRRGLASREQFF.

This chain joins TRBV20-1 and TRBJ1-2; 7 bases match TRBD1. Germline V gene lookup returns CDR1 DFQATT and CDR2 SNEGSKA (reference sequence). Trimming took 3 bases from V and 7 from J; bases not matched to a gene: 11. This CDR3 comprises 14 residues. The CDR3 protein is CSARTPDRSLGYTF. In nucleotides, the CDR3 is TGCAGTGCTAGGACCCCGGACAGGAGCCTTGGCTACACCTTC.

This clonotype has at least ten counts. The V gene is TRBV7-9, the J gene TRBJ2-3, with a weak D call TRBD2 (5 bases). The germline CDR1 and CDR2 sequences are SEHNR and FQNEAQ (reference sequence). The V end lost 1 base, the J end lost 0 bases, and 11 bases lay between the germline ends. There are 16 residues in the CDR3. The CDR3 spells CASSLGPSRSTDTQYF. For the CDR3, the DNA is TGTGCCAGCAGCTTAGGGCCTAGCAGGAGCACAGATACGCAGTATTTT. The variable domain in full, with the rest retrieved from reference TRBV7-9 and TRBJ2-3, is DTGVSQNPRHKITKRGQNVTFRCDPISEHNRLYWYRQTLGQGPEFLTYFQNEAQLEKSRLLSDRFSAERPKGSFSTLEIQRTEQGDSAMYLCASSLGPSRSTDTQYFGPGTRLTVL.

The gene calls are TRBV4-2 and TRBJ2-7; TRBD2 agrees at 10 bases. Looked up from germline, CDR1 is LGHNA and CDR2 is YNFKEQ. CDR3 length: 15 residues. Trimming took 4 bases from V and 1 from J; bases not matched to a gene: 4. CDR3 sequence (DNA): TGTGCCAGCAGCCTAACGACTAGCGGGTCCTACGAGCAGTACTTC. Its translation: CASSLTTSGSYEQYF.

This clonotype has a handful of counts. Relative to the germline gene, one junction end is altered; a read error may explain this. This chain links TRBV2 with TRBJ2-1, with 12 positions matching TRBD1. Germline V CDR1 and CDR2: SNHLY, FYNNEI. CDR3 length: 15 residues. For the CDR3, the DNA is TGTGGCAGCGGGGCTCAGGGACAGGGGGCCGATGAGCAGTTCTTC. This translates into CGSGAQGQGADEQFF.

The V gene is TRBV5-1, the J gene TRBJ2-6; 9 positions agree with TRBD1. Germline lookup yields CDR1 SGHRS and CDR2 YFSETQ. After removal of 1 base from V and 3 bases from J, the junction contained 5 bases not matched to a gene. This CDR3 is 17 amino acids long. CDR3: CASSLRGQGNGANVLTF. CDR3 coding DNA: TGCGCCAGCAGCTTGCGGGGACAGGGCAATGGGGCCAACGTCCTGACTTTC.

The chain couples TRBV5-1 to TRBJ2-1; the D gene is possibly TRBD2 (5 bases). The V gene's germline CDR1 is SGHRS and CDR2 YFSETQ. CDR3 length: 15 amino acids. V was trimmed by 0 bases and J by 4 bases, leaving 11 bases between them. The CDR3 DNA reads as TGCGCCAGCAGCTTGGCGTCTAGCCGGTACAATGAGCAGTTCTTC. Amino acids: CASSLASSRYNEQFF.

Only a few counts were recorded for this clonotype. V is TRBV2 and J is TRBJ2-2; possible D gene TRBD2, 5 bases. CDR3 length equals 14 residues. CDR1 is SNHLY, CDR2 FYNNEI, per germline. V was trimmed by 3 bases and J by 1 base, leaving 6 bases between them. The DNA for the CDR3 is TGTGCCAGCAGTGAGGGGAGGAACACCGGGGAGCTGTTTTTT. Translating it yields CASSEGRNTGELFF.

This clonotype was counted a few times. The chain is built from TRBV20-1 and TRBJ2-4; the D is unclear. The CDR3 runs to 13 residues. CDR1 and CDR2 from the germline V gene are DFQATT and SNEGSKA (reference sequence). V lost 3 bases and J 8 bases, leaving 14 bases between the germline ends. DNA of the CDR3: TGCAGTGCTAGTCCCAGGCCCTTGGACATTCAGTACTTC. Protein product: CSASPRPLDIQYF.

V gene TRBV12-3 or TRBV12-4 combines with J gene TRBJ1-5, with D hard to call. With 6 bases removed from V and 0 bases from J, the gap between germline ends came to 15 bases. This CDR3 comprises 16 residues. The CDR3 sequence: CASSHDVQASNQPQHF. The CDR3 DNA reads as TGTGCCAGCAGCCATGACGTTCAGGCTAGCAATCAGCCCCAGCATTTT.

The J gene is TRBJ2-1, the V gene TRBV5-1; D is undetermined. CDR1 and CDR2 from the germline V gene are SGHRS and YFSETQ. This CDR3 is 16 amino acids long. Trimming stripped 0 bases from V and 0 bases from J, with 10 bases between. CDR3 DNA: TGCGCCAGCAGCTTGGGCCTTCTAAGCTCCTACAATGAGCAGTTCTTC. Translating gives CASSLGLLSSYNEQFF.

CDR3 loop: CASSQALTDNSPLHF. CDR3 nucleotide sequence: TGCGCCAGCAGCCAAGCCTTGACAGACAATTCACCCCTCCACTTT. The rearrangement links TRBV4-1 to TRBJ1-6, with TRBD1 as a possible D gene (5 bases). V lost 1 base and J lost 7, with 11 bases in between. CDR3 size: 15 residues. Looked up from germline, CDR1 is MGHRA and CDR2 is YSYEKL.

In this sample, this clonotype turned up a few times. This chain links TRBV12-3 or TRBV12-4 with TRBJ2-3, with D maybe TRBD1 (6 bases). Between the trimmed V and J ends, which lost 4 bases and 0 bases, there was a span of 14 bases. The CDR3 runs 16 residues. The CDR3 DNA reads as TGTGCCAGCAGTTCGACTCGAACAGGGAGCACAGATACGCAGTATTTT. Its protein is CASSSTRTGSTDTQYF.

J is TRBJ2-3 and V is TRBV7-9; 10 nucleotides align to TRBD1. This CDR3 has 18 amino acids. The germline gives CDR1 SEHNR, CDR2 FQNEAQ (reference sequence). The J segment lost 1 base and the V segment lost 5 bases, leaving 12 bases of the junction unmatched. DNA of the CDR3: TGTGCCAGCAGCCAACCCCAGGGGACAGGGGTTGGCACAGATACGCAGTATTTT. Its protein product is CASSQPQGTGVGTDTQYF.

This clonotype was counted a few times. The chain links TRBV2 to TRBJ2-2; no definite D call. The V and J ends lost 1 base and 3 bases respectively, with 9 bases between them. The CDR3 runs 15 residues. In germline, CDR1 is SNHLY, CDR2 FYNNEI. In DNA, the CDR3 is TGTGCCAGCAGTGAAGTCCAGGTGGACACCGGGGAGCTGTTTTTT. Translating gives CASSEVQVDTGELFF.

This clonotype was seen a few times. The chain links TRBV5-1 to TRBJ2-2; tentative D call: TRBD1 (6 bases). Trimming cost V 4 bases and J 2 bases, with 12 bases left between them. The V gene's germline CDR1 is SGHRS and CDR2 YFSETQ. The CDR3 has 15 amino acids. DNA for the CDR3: TGCGCCAGCAGCCTTACAGGGATTAACACCGGGGAGCTGTTTTTT. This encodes CASSLTGINTGELFF.

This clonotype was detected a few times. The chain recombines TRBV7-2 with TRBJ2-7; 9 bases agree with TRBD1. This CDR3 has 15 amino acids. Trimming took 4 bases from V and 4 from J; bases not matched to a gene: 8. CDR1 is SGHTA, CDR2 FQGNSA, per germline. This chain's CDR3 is CASSSPGTGKYEQYF. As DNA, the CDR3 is TGTGCCAGCAGCTCCCCCGGGACAGGGAAATACGAGCAGTACTTC.

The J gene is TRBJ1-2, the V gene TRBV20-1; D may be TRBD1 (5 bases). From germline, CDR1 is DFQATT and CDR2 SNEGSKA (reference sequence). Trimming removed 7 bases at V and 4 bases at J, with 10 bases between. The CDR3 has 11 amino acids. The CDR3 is CSVPRAYGYTF. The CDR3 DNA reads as TGCAGTGTTCCCAGGGCCTATGGCTACACCTTC.

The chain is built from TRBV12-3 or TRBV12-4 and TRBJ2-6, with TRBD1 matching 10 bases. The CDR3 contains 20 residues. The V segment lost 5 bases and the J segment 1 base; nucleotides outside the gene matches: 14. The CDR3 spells CASSQLPTGGGRSGANVLTF. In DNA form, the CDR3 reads TGTGCCAGCAGTCAACTCCCGACAGGGGGCGGGCGATCTGGGGCCAACGTCCTGACTTTC.

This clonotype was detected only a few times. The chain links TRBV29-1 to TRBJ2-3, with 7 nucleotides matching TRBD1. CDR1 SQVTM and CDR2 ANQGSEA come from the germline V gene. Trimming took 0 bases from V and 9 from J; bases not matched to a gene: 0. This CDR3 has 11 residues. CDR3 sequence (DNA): TGCAGCGTTGAAGACAGGGGGACGCAGTATTTT. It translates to CSVEDRGTQYF.